The 19 T cell receptor beta chains in this list originate from one sample, sequenced in a study of CD8 T cells in ankylosing spondylitis. From the 5' RACE reads, TCRdb called clonotypes with MiXCR, one entry per CDR3 protein. Here the sample spans roughly 180,000 distinct CDR3 sequences, roughly 10% being singletons. What was sequenced was blood, either unsorted or a sorted T cell fraction (not recorded which). The receptors were sampled from a male donor with ankylosing spondylitis or in good health (not recorded which).

V usage is TRBV3-1 and J usage is TRBJ1-2, with TRBD1 as a possible D gene (5 bases). The V gene lost 3 bases and the J gene lost 8 bases, with 16 bases spanning the gap. CDR3 length equals 14 residues. Germline-derived CDR1 and CDR2 are LGHDT and YNNKEL (reference sequence). The CDR3 DNA sequence: TGTGCCAGCAGCCAGGATACAGGTCTGCGCGGCTACACCTTC. The encoded protein is CASSQDTGLRGYTF.

This clonotype occurred many times. The gene calls are TRBV4-2 and TRBJ2-2, with TRBD2 identical over 8 bases. The trim removed 1 base at V and 7 bases at J, leaving 8 bases unmatched. This CDR3 region has 16 residues. CDR1 is LGHNA, CDR2 YNFKEQ, per germline. The CDR3 is CASSQVPGGPIGELFF. DNA of the CDR3: TGTGCCAGCAGCCAAGTTCCGGGAGGGCCAATCGGGGAGCTGTTTTTT.

This clonotype was recorded a few times. The chain combines TRBV6-2 or TRBV6-3 with TRBJ1-5; 9 positions match TRBD1. The CDR3 length is 16 residues. Germline V gene data show CDR1 as MNHEY and CDR2 as SVGEGT. J lost 5 bases, V lost 5 bases, and 10 bases had no gene match. The CDR3 here is CASSADRGGGYQPQHF. The CDR3 nucleotides are TGTGCCAGCAGTGCGGACAGGGGCGGAGGCTATCAGCCCCAGCATTTT.

This clonotype showed up many times. The genes are TRBV3-1 and TRBJ1-5, with 12 bases identical to TRBD1. The CDR3 is made up of 14 amino acids. CDR1 is LGHDT and CDR2 is YNNKEL in the germline V gene (reference sequence). J gave up 6 bases and V 3 bases, and 0 bases lay outside the gene matches. The CDR3: CASSQGQGAQPQHF. DNA of the CDR3: TGTGCCAGCAGCCAGGGACAGGGGGCTCAGCCCCAGCATTTT.

The chain combines TRBV5-1 with TRBJ2-7; 9 nucleotides line up with TRBD1. The CDR3 length is 15 residues. Germline-derived CDR1 and CDR2 are SGHRS and YFSETQ. With 3 bases clipped from V and 6 bases from J, the junction kept 10 bases outside the gene matches. The CDR3 sequence is CASSWKGQGQSEQYF. CDR3 DNA sequence: TGCGCCAGCAGCTGGAAGGGACAGGGACAAAGCGAGCAGTACTTC.

This clonotype turned up a few times. The J gene is TRBJ2-1, the V gene TRBV10-3; D gene unclear. The germline V gene encodes CDR1 ENHRY and CDR2 SYGVKD. Between the trimmed V and J ends, which lost 3 bases and 4 bases, there was a span of 1 base. The CDR3 has 11 amino acids. The CDR3 is CAISDYNEQFF. The CDR3 DNA is TGTGCCATCAGTGATTACAATGAGCAGTTCTTC.

This clonotype has a handful of counts. V usage is TRBV6-1 and J usage is TRBJ1-1; D gene ambiguous. Germline V gene data show CDR1 as MNHNS and CDR2 as SASEGT. CDR3 length equals 13 residues. The ends were cut back, 4 bases at V and 4 bases at J, with 10 bases in the middle. The CDR3 DNA sequence: TGTGCCAGCAGTGTAAAGGCACCCACTGAAGCTTTCTTT. This translates into CASSVKAPTEAFF.

The V gene is TRBV24-1, the J gene TRBJ1-5; TRBD1 aligns across 8 bases. This CDR3 spans 19 amino acids. The germline gives CDR1 KGHDR, CDR2 SFDVKD. V lost 3 bases and J lost 4; bases outside the gene matches: 16. The CDR3 DNA follows: TGTGCCACCAGTGATGGGGATGGGACAGGAGCCATTGGGAATCAGCCCCAGCATTTT. Translated: CATSDGDGTGAIGNQPQHF.

This clonotype was seen ten or more times. The chain uses TRBV12-3 or TRBV12-4 and TRBJ2-5; D possibly corresponds to TRBD2 (6 bases). The length of the CDR3 is 14 residues. The germline V and J ends were trimmed by 0 bases and 7 bases, with 12 bases remaining between them. The CDR3 region has the DNA TGTGCCAGCAGTTTAGCGGTGGGGGGAGGGACCCAGTACTTC. It translates to CASSLAVGGGTQYF.

A few counts support this clonotype. This chain connects TRBV20-1 to TRBJ2-1; TRBD2 matches 7 bases. Germline V lookup: CDR1 DFQATT, CDR2 SNEGSKA (reference sequence). The CDR3 loop spans 16 amino acids. The trim removed 3 bases at V and 0 bases at J, leaving 8 bases unmatched. The CDR3 reads CSASPPGGSSYNEQFF. The CDR3 DNA reads TGCAGTGCTAGCCCGCCGGGCGGGAGCTCCTACAATGAGCAGTTCTTC.

This clonotype has just a few counts. This chain links TRBV5-1 with TRBJ2-2; 8 bases fit TRBD2. The V gene's germline CDR1 is SGHRS and CDR2 YFSETQ. This CDR3 is 16 amino acids long. V lost 4 bases, J lost 4 bases, and 9 bases stayed unmatched. CDR3 in DNA: TGCGCCAGCAGCGTAGCCGGGACTAGTCCCACCGGGGAGCTGTTTTTT. Translation gives CASSVAGTSPTGELFF. The variable domain in full, with the rest retrieved from reference TRBV5-1 and TRBJ2-2, is KAGVTQTPRYLIKTRGQQVTLSCSPISGHRSVSWYQQTPGQGLQFLFEYFSETQRNKGNFPGRFSGRQFSNSRSEMNVSTLELGDSALYLCASSVAGTSPTGELFFGEGSRLTVL.

In its sample, this clonotype was seen many times. This chain uses TRBV20-1 with TRBJ2-7, with D tentatively TRBD2 (6 bases). Looked up from germline, CDR1 is DFQATT and CDR2 is SNEGSKA (reference sequence). This CDR3 has 12 amino acids. V was cut by 6 bases and J by 4 bases, with 13 bases left in between. The CDR3 sequence: CSAPNSGYEQYF. In DNA form, the CDR3 reads TGCAGTGCACCGAATAGCGGTTACGAGCAGTACTTC.

This clonotype showed up many times. The rearrangement joins TRBV6-7 to TRBJ2-1; D is perhaps TRBD2 (6 bases). TRBV6-7 is known as an ORF, though its function is uncertain. The CDR3 is 17 amino acids. Trimming pared 2 bases from V and 3 bases from J, leaving 17 bases between. The CDR3 loop is CASSYERVGWNYNEQFF. The CDR3 bases are TGTGCCAGCAGTTACGAGCGGGTGGGCTGGAACTACAATGAGCAGTTCTTC.

This clonotype has more than one count but fewer than ten. The chain is built from TRBV9 and TRBJ2-7, with unresolved D. This CDR3 is built from 15 residues. V lost 0 bases and J 3 bases, leaving 13 bases between the germline ends. Per the germline V gene, CDR1 is SGDLS and CDR2 is YYNGEE. Here the CDR3 reads CASSVGPTTVYEQYF. CDR3 bases: TGTGCCAGCAGCGTAGGGCCAACCACGGTCTACGAGCAGTACTTC. The full variable domain, in which reference TRBV9 and TRBJ2-7 provide the parts outside the CDR3, is DSGVTQTPKHLITATGQRVTLRCSPRSGDLSVYWYQQSLDQGLQFLIQYYNGEERAKGNILERFSAQQFPDLHSELNLSSLELGDSALYFCASSVGPTTVYEQYFGPGTRLTVT.

This clonotype was seen only a few times. The junction departs from the called germline gene at one end, perhaps through a read error. J is TRBJ1-6 and V is TRBV12-3 or TRBV12-4; D gene uncertain. The CDR3 extends over 13 amino acids. CDR3: CTSSFQEGSPLHF. The CDR3, as DNA: TGTACCAGCAGTTTTCAAGAGGGATCACCCCTCCACTTT.

This clonotype was observed many times. V usage is TRBV5-6 and J usage is TRBJ2-1, with 12 positions matching TRBD2. Germline values: CDR1 SGHDT, CDR2 YYEEEE. The CDR3 is made up of 16 amino acids. After removal of 2 bases from V and 10 bases from J, the junction contained 10 bases not matched to a gene. This CDR3 reads CASSFIRLAGEREQFF. The DNA for the CDR3 is TGTGCCAGCAGCTTTATTCGACTAGCGGGAGAACGGGAGCAGTTCTTC. The whole variable domain, filled in from reference TRBV5-6 and TRBJ2-1, reads DAGVTQSPTHLIKTRGQQVTLRCSPKSGHDTVSWYQQALGQGPQFIFQYYEEEERQRGNFPDRFSGHQFPNYSSELNVNALLLGDSALYLCASSFIRLAGEREQFFGPGTRLTVL.

This clonotype was observed at least ten times. The V and J genes are TRBV5-1 and TRBJ2-1; 7 bases map to TRBD1. Per the germline V gene, CDR1 is SGHRS and CDR2 is YFSETQ. The CDR3 has 13 residues. The junction had 5 bases not matched to a gene; V was cut back by 4 bases and J by 7 bases. The CDR3 coding sequence is TGCGCCAGCAGCCGACAGGGTAGGAATGAGCAGTTCTTC. Encoded protein: CASSRQGRNEQFF.

Ten or more counts support this clonotype. The chain couples TRBV6-1 to TRBJ1-2; weak D call: TRBD1 (6 bases). The CDR3 runs 14 residues. From germline, CDR1 is MNHNS and CDR2 SASEGT. The V end was cut by 5 bases, the J end by 2 bases, with 12 bases between. CDR3 bases: TGTGCCAGCAGTCGACAGGTTCCGAACTATGGCTACACCTTC. Amino acids: CASSRQVPNYGYTF.

This clonotype was recorded a few times. V and J are TRBV12-3 or TRBV12-4 and TRBJ1-2, with D uncertain. Trimming removed 5 bases from V and 4 bases from J, with 23 bases in between. CDR3 length: 17 amino acids. Here the CDR3 reads CASSRSGPFGRGYGYTF. The CDR3 DNA reads as TGTGCCAGCAGTCGTAGTGGGCCGTTTGGGCGCGGCTATGGCTACACCTTC.